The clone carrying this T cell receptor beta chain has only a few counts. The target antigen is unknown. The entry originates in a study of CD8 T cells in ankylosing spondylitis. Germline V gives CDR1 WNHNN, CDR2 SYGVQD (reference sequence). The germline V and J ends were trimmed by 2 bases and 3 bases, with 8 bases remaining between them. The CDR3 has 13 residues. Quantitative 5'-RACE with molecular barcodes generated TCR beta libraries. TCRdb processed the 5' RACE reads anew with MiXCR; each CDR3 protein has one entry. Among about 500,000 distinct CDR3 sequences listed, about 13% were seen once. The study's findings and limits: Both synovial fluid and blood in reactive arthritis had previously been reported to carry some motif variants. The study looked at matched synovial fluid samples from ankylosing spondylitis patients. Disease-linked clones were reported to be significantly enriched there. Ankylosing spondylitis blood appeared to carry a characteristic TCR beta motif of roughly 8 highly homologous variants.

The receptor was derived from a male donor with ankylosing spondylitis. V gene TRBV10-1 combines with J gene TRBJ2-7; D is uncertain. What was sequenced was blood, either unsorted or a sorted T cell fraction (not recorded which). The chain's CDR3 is CASSEATYYEQYF. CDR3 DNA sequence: TGCGCCAGCAGTGAGGCGACTTACTACGAGCAGTACTTC.